The 22 T cell receptor beta chains reported below all come from one sample, sequenced in a study of cytomegalovirus exposure and HLA in healthy donors. PCR involved 60 Vbeta and 13 Jbeta primers. Libraries were prepared by immunoSEQ multiplex PCR; TCRdb keeps only in-frame clonotypes and omits some of them. Of 120,000 or so clones in the sample, about four fifths were seen once. Sample: PBMCs. Receptors originate from a female donor in good health and CMV-seropositive.

The chain uses TRBV6-6 and TRBJ1-2; D perhaps matches TRBD1 (6 bases). This CDR3 region has 16 residues. The germline V gene encodes CDR1 MNHNY and CDR2 SVGAGI (reference sequence). V was cut by 7 bases and J by 4 bases, with 22 bases left in between. The CDR3 region has the DNA TGTGCCAGCACCCTAATGTCGGGGGGCAGAGGCTATGGCTACACCTTC. It specifies CASTLMSGGRGYGYTF.

The CDR3 region is CASSQDLRNEKLFF. The CDR3 bases are TGCGCCAGCAGCCAAGACCTTCGGAATGAAAAACTGTTTTTT. The chain carries TRBV4-1 and TRBJ1-4; D is undetermined. This CDR3 is 14 amino acids long. The V end was cut by 0 bases, the J end by 5 bases, with 7 bases between. Germline lookup yields CDR1 MGHRA and CDR2 YSYEKL.

For this clone: An end of the junction differs from the germline gene, which may be a read error. CDR3 nucleotides: TGTTCCAGCAGCCCTACCGCGGATACGCAGTATTTT. Its translation: CSSSPTADTQYF. This chain links TRBV7-9 with TRBJ2-3; D is unresolved. Looked up from germline, CDR1 is SEHNR and CDR2 is FQNEAQ (reference sequence). The CDR3 loop spans 12 amino acids.

The V call is TRBV9, the J call TRBJ2-7; weak D call: TRBD2 (6 bases). Deletions cut 3 bases from V and 7 bases from J, with 14 bases between. The CDR3 spans 13 residues. Per the germline V gene, CDR1 is SGDLS and CDR2 is YYNGEE. CDR3 sequence reads: CASSGAGAGEQYF. DNA of the CDR3: TGTGCCAGCAGCGGGGCCGGGGCGGGAGAGCAGTACTTC.

The gene calls are TRBV5-4 and TRBJ1-4; 7 nucleotides align to TRBD1. The CDR3 loop spans 15 amino acids. Looked up from germline, CDR1 is SGHNT and CDR2 is YYREEE (reference sequence). Germline trimming cut 4 bases from V and 4 bases from J; bases unmatched to any gene: 7. Here the CDR3 reads CASSPGGQFNEKLFF. In DNA, the CDR3 is TGTGCCAGCAGCCCAGGGGGACAGTTTAATGAAAAACTGTTTTTT.

The chain combines TRBV12-5 with TRBJ2-5, with unresolved D. Germline assignment: CDR1 LGHNT and CDR2 FRNRAP. Trimming cost V 5 bases and J 9 bases, with 10 bases left between them. The CDR3 is 11 residues long. In DNA form, the CDR3 reads TGTGCTAGTGGTCTCGATACTCCCCAGTACTTC. Translated, it gives CASGLDTPQYF.

This clone was seen just once. The rearrangement uses TRBV5-1 and TRBJ1-2, with D uncertain. CDR1 and CDR2 (germline): SGHRS, YFSETQ. V gave up 0 bases and J gave up 6 bases, with 9 bases separating them. The CDR3 contains 13 residues. The CDR3 sequence: CASSLASSDGYTF. In nucleotides, the CDR3 is TGCGCCAGCAGCTTGGCCTCCAGTGATGGCTACACCTTC. The full variable domain, rest sourced from reference TRBV5-1 and TRBJ1-2, is KAGVTQTPRYLIKTRGQQVTLSCSPISGHRSVSWYQQTPGQGLQFLFEYFSETQRNKGNFPGRFSGRQFSNSRSEMNVSTLELGDSALYLCASSLASSDGYTFGSGTRLTVV.

The chain employs TRBV11-2 and TRBJ1-2, with 7 bases identical to TRBD1. CDR1 is SGHAT and CDR2 is FQNNGV in the germline V gene. The length of the CDR3 is 15 residues. The ends lost 0 bases at V and 4 bases at J; junction bases unmatched: 5. CDR3 in amino acids: CASSLDSGQIYGYTF. DNA for the CDR3: TGTGCCAGCAGCTTAGATTCGGGACAGATCTATGGCTACACCTTC.

The V and J genes are TRBV5-4 and TRBJ2-1; TRBD2 is a possible D gene (5 bases). The germline V gene has CDR1 SGHNT and CDR2 YYREEE (reference sequence). V was cut by 5 bases and J by 0 bases, with 12 bases left in between. The length of the CDR3 is 15 residues. The CDR3 sequence: CASRPPGSSYNEQFF. In DNA, the CDR3 is TGTGCCAGCAGACCCCCGGGGAGCTCCTACAATGAGCAGTTCTTC.

The chain couples TRBV6-5 to TRBJ1-6, with a possible D match to TRBD1 (6 bases). V lost 2 bases and J 8 bases, leaving 13 bases between the germline ends. The CDR3 totals 15 residues. CDR1 and CDR2 (germline): MNHEY, SVGAGI. CDR3 amino acids: CASSYGRGTDSPLHF. The CDR3 bases are TGTGCCAGCAGTTACGGCAGGGGAACGGATTCACCCCTCCACTTT.

CDR3 nucleotides: TGTGCCAGCAGCCCCCGACTAGCGGGGGTTACAGATACGCAGTATTTT. Translating gives CASSPRLAGVTDTQYF. The rearrangement uses TRBV13 and TRBJ2-3; 12 nucleotides align to TRBD2. Germline CDR1 is PRHDT and CDR2 is FYEKMQ (reference sequence). The CDR3 has 16 amino acids. The V segment lost 5 bases and the J segment 3 bases; nucleotides outside the gene matches: 6.

This sequence joins TRBV30 and TRBJ1-6, with TRBD1 matching over 7 bases. The CDR3 is made up of 13 amino acids. The germline V gene has CDR1 GTSNPN and CDR2 SVGIG (reference sequence). With V trimmed by 1 base and J by 10 bases, 4 bases remained unmatched. The CDR3: CAWSGQGGSPLHF. CDR3 nucleotide sequence: TGTGCCTGGAGTGGACAGGGTGGCTCACCCCTCCACTTT.

The J gene is TRBJ1-6, the V gene TRBV6-5; D is uncertain. Germline values: CDR1 MNHEY, CDR2 SVGAGI. V lost 1 base and J 6 bases, leaving 7 bases between the germline ends. There are 14 residues in the CDR3. The CDR3 DNA reads TGTGCCAGCAGTTACTGGAGTGCTAATTCACCCCTCCACTTT. Protein sequence: CASSYWSANSPLHF.

This clone has only a few counts. The V gene is TRBV6-6, the J gene TRBJ2-7; weak D call: TRBD1 (5 bases). CDR1 is MNHNY, CDR2 SVGAGI, per germline (reference sequence). Trimming removed 6 bases from V and 3 bases from J, with 9 bases in between. CDR3 length: 12 residues. The CDR3 region is CASSLDSYEQYF. The CDR3 nucleotides read TGTGCCAGCAGCCTAGACAGCTACGAGCAGTACTTC.

Concerning this clone itself: Other DNA sequences from this sample encode an identical CDR3 as well. The V call is TRBV6-1, the J call TRBJ1-5; 7 bases map to TRBD1. CDR3 length: 13 residues. Germline-derived CDR1 and CDR2 are MNHNS and SASEGT. V lost 8 bases to trimming and J lost 2 bases; unmatched junction nucleotides: 3. The CDR3 DNA reads TGTGCCAGCTCCGGGACAGGCAATCAGCCCCAGCATTTT. This sequence encodes CASSGTGNQPQHF.

This chain connects TRBV27 to TRBJ1-2, with a possible D match to TRBD1 (6 bases). Germline CDR1 and CDR2: MNHEY and SMNVEV (reference sequence). This CDR3 has 15 amino acids. Trimming pared 6 bases from V and 2 bases from J, leaving 16 bases between. For the CDR3, the DNA is TGTGCCAGCAGGTCCGAGGGGGTCGGCAACTATGGCTACACCTTC. Its protein product is CASRSEGVGNYGYTF.

V and J are TRBV18 and TRBJ1-2, with unresolved D. Trimming left V 3 bases short and J 4 bases short, with 9 bases between. Germline V gene sequence: CDR1 KGHSH, CDR2 LQKENI. The CDR3 has 13 amino acids. CDR3 in DNA: TGTGCCAGCTCACCGGAGGCAGGCTATGGCTACACCTTC. Translated: CASSPEAGYGYTF.

This chain joins TRBV4-2 and TRBJ1-5, with 10 bases aligning to TRBD1. This CDR3 spans 17 amino acids. CDR1 is LGHNA and CDR2 is YNFKEQ in the germline V gene. J was trimmed by 1 base and V by 4 bases; bases with no gene match: 7. CDR3 sequence (DNA): TGTGCCAGCAGCCCGGGACAGGGGCTCGACAGCAATCAGCCCCAGCATTTT. Translated: CASSPGQGLDSNQPQHF.

The chain employs TRBV19 and TRBJ2-6; D may be TRBD1 (5 bases). CDR3 size: 16 residues. CDR1 is LNHDA and CDR2 is SQIVND in the germline V gene (reference sequence). With 5 bases removed from V and 3 bases from J, the gap between germline ends came to 14 bases. CDR3 nucleotides: TGTGCCAGTAGTTCGTCCGACAGTCTTGGGGCCAACGTCCTGACTTTC. It is translated as CASSSSDSLGANVLTF.

CDR3 sequence reads: CASSLGPGPNYGYTF. Here the CDR3 DNA reads TGTGCCAGCAGCTTGGGACCGGGTCCTAACTATGGCTACACCTTC. The chain combines TRBV5-5 with TRBJ1-2; D not resolved. Trimming stripped 0 bases from V and 0 bases from J, with 9 bases between. CDR1 is SGHKS, CDR2 YYEKEE, per germline (reference sequence). This CDR3 is 15 amino acids long.

The V and J genes are TRBV18 and TRBJ1-1; TRBD1 matches at 8 bases. J lost 1 base, V lost 5 bases, and 3 bases had no gene match. This CDR3 region has 14 residues. CDR1 and CDR2 (germline): KGHSH, LQKENI. For the CDR3, the DNA is TGTGCCAGCTCAACGGGACAGGCGAACACTGAAGCTTTCTTT. The encoded protein is CASSTGQANTEAFF.

The gene calls are TRBV7-9 and TRBJ1-1; TRBD1 aligns across 7 bases. Germline loops: CDR1 SEHNR, CDR2 FQNEAQ (reference sequence). The CDR3 sequence is 16 residues long. Trimming removed 0 bases from V and 0 bases from J; junction bases left unmatched: 4. CDR3: CASSLALGQLNTEAFF. CDR3 bases: TGTGCCAGCAGCTTAGCCCTGGGACAGTTGAACACTGAAGCTTTCTTT.